The 30 T cell receptor beta chains below come from one sample, sequenced in a study of shared clonotypes between healthy human individuals. The protocol was immunoSEQ multiplex PCR, while the TCRdb copy is restricted to in-frame clones and leaves out a portion. The sample shows 1.4 million or so clones, approximately 98.5% of them seen only once. The sequenced material came from naive CD4+ T cells sorted from blood. Subset described: CD45RA+ positively selected. The receptors come from a man aged 25-40 years in good health.

This rearrangement joins TRBV6-5 to TRBJ1-5; 8 bases fit TRBD1. Germline CDR1 is MNHEY and CDR2 is SVGAGI. The V segment lost 5 bases and the J segment 7 bases; nucleotides outside the gene matches: 10. CDR3 length: 15 residues. Here the CDR3 reads CASSQRTGLGQPQHF. The CDR3 DNA is TGTGCCAGCAGTCAAAGGACAGGGTTGGGCCAGCCCCAGCATTTT.

This clone was found once. The genes are TRBV5-1 and TRBJ1-2; D is ambiguous. V shed 0 bases and J shed 0 bases, with 9 bases lying between them. Looked up from germline, CDR1 is SGHRS and CDR2 is YFSETQ. The CDR3 is 15 residues long. In DNA form, the CDR3 reads TGCGCCAGCAGCTTGGCGGCAGTGCCTAACTATGGCTACACCTTC. Translation: CASSLAAVPNYGYTF.

The rearrangement links TRBV28 to TRBJ1-1, with D uncertain. Germline V gene sequence: CDR1 MDHEN, CDR2 SYDVKM. This CDR3 spans 11 amino acids. Between the trimmed V and J ends, which lost 7 bases and 4 bases, there was a span of 7 bases. The CDR3 nucleotides read TGTGCCAGCATTACCGGCACTGAAGCTTTCTTT. This encodes CASITGTEAFF.

The gene calls are TRBV6-1 and TRBJ1-1, with unresolved D. Germline CDR1 and CDR2: MNHNS and SASEGT. V lost 2 bases and J 3 bases, leaving 10 bases between the germline ends. The CDR3 sequence is 14 residues long. CDR3 sequence: CASSEIGDYTEAFF. The CDR3 coding sequence is TGTGCCAGCAGTGAAATTGGGGATTACACTGAAGCTTTCTTT.

The chain recombines TRBV10-3 with TRBJ1-3; no reliable D call. The CDR3 covers 12 residues. Per the germline V gene, CDR1 is ENHRY and CDR2 is SYGVKD. V was pared by 5 bases and J by 3 bases, with 5 bases between. The CDR3 sequence: CAISRSGNTIYF. The CDR3 DNA reads as TGTGCCATCAGTCGCAGTGGAAACACCATATATTTT.

The V gene is TRBV5-1, the J gene TRBJ2-3; D might be TRBD1 (6 bases). Germline loops: CDR1 SGHRS, CDR2 YFSETQ. V dropped 2 bases and J dropped 0 bases, with 16 bases sitting between them. The CDR3 runs to 17 residues. CDR3 amino acids: CASSFTGQQTSTDTQYF. For the CDR3, the DNA is TGCGCCAGCAGCTTCACAGGGCAACAGACTAGCACAGATACGCAGTATTTT.

This chain connects TRBV11-2 to TRBJ2-2; D not certain. V gave up 5 bases and J gave up 4 bases, with 11 bases separating them. From germline, CDR1 is SGHAT and CDR2 FQNNGV. This CDR3 spans 14 amino acids. CDR3 bases: TGTGCCAGCAGCCAAGCGAGAGCCACCGGGGAGCTGTTTTTT. Its translation: CASSQARATGELFF.

This clone was detected once. The chain recombines TRBV12-5 with TRBJ2-3; TRBD2 aligns across 7 bases. J lost 4 bases, V lost 0 bases, and 7 bases had no gene match. There are 16 residues in the CDR3. Looked up from germline, CDR1 is LGHNT and CDR2 is FRNRAP. CDR3 bases: TGTGCTAGTGGTTTGGTAACGGGGGGTCGTGCAGATACGCAGTATTTT. It codes for CASGLVTGGRADTQYF.

The rearrangement links TRBV5-1 to TRBJ2-6; no reliable D call. CDR3 size: 15 residues. Per the germline V gene, CDR1 is SGHRS and CDR2 is YFSETQ. V lost 0 bases, J lost 2 bases, and 6 bases lay in between. For the CDR3, the DNA is TGCGCCAGCAGCTTGGGTAGGACTGGGGCCAACGTCCTGACTTTC. This translates into CASSLGRTGANVLTF.

The sample holds one count of this clone. The chain uses TRBV7-8 and TRBJ2-5, with 8 bases matching TRBD2. The junction had 13 bases not matched to a gene; V was cut back by 2 bases and J by 5 bases. From germline, CDR1 is SGHVS and CDR2 FQNEAQ. The CDR3 has 17 amino acids. The CDR3: CASSLWPGGPGVETQYF. CDR3 sequence (DNA): TGTGCCAGCAGCTTATGGCCGGGAGGGCCCGGGGTGGAGACCCAGTACTTC.

As concerns this clone: This specimen includes other DNA sequences encoding the same CDR3. The genes are TRBV5-1 and TRBJ2-7, with 10 positions matching TRBD1. CDR1 SGHRS and CDR2 YFSETQ come from the germline V gene. This CDR3 has 14 residues. The J segment lost 5 bases and the V segment lost 3 bases, leaving 5 bases of the junction unmatched. The CDR3 region has the DNA TGCGCCAGCAGCTCCGGGACAGGGGTGAACGAGCAGTACTTC. This encodes CASSSGTGVNEQYF.

The J gene is TRBJ2-7, the V gene TRBV4-1, with 8 bases fitting TRBD1. The germline V gene has CDR1 MGHRA and CDR2 YSYEKL. The J segment lost 4 bases and the V segment lost 4 bases, leaving 12 bases of the junction unmatched. This CDR3 is 16 amino acids long. The CDR3: CASSRSDRDPRYEQYF. As DNA, the CDR3 is TGCGCCAGCAGCCGATCGGACAGGGACCCCAGGTACGAGCAGTACTTC.

This clone was recorded only once. The chain employs TRBV29-1 and TRBJ1-2; 7 bases are a match to TRBD1. Germline-derived CDR1 and CDR2 are SQVTM and ANQGSEA. The V segment lost 6 bases and the J segment 4 bases; nucleotides outside the gene matches: 8. The CDR3 length is 13 residues. The CDR3 sequence is CSVGSAGGYGYTF. The CDR3 nucleotides are TGCAGCGTGGGTTCTGCAGGGGGCTATGGCTACACCTTC.

As DNA, the CDR3 is TGTGCCAGCACCCTACCGCCGGCGAACACCGGGGAGCTGTTTTTT. Translated, it gives CASTLPPANTGELFF. The V call is TRBV7-2, the J call TRBJ2-2; D gene unclear. Trimming left V 7 bases short and J 0 bases short, with 12 bases between. The CDR3 has 15 residues. CDR1 and CDR2 from the germline V gene are SGHTA and FQGNSA.

The CDR3, as DNA: TGTGCCAGCAGCGTGGGACAGATAAACAATGAGCAGTTCTTC. Translating gives CASSVGQINNEQFF. V and J are TRBV9 and TRBJ2-1, with 7 bases that match TRBD1. V shed 2 bases and J 5 bases; nucleotides not matched to a gene: 4. The CDR3 sequence is 14 residues long. CDR1 is SGDLS, CDR2 YYNGEE, per germline.

The chain employs TRBV5-1 and TRBJ2-5, with a tentative D call TRBD1 (6 bases). Trimming left V 1 base short and J 0 bases short, with 10 bases between. In germline, CDR1 is SGHRS, CDR2 YFSETQ. The CDR3 has 15 amino acids. CDR3 protein: CASSLTRDNQETQYF. CDR3 sequence (DNA): TGCGCCAGCAGCTTGACCAGGGACAACCAAGAGACCCAGTACTTC.

The chain links TRBV5-6 to TRBJ2-2, with TRBD2 matching 7 bases. Germline trimming cut 0 bases from V and 1 base from J; bases unmatched to any gene: 3. CDR1 and CDR2 from the germline V gene are SGHDT and YYEEEE. The CDR3 totals 16 residues. CDR3 nucleotides: TGTGCCAGCAGCTTGGTGGCGGGAGTGAACACCGGGGAGCTGTTTTTT. Translation gives CASSLVAGVNTGELFF.

Concerning this clone itself: The junction does not match germline at one end; this may be a read error. The J gene is TRBJ1-1, the V gene TRBV29-1, with D hard to call. This CDR3 region has 13 residues. Germline CDR1 SQVTM, CDR2 ANQGSEA. The CDR3 loop is CSAEGRRNTEAFF. The CDR3, as DNA: TGCAGCGCTGAAGGACGGAGGAACACTGAAGCTTTCTTT. The variable domain in full, with the rest retrieved from reference TRBV29-1 and TRBJ1-1, is SAVISQKPSRDICQRGTSLTIQCQVDSQVTMMFWYRQQPGQSLTLIATANQGSEATYESGFVIDKFPISRPNLTFSTLTVSNMSPEDSSIYLCSAEGRRNTEAFFGQGTRLTVV.

The gene calls are TRBV11-3 and TRBJ2-7; D might be TRBD1 or TRBD2, each matching 5 bases. V lost 2 bases and J lost 2, with 10 bases in between. CDR1 SGHNT and CDR2 YENEEA come from the germline V gene. The CDR3 is made up of 14 amino acids. This CDR3 is CASSLSGDPYEQYF. CDR3 DNA: TGTGCCAGCAGCTTATCTGGGGACCCCTACGAGCAGTACTTC. Complete variable domain (other parts from reference TRBV11-3 and TRBJ2-7): EAGVVQSPRYKIIEKKQPVAFWCNPISGHNTLYWYLQNLGQGPELLIRYENEEAVDDSQLPKDRFSAERLKGVDSTLKIQPAELGDSAVYLCASSLSGDPYEQYFGPGTRLTVT.

This clone was detected only once. This chain links TRBV4-3 with TRBJ2-1, with TRBD2 matching 12 bases. The CDR3 spans 15 residues. V gave up 4 bases and J gave up 6 bases; unmatched junction bases: 4. Germline assignment: CDR1 LGHNA and CDR2 YSLEER. CDR3 nucleotides: TGCGCCAGCAGCCGAAGGACTAGCGGGGCCAATGAGCAGTTCTTC. Protein sequence: CASSRRTSGANEQFF.

The chain combines TRBV9 with TRBJ1-4, with D possibly TRBD1 on 5 matching bases. CDR3 length: 15 amino acids. V was trimmed by 3 bases and J by 6 bases, leaving 15 bases between them. Germline V CDR1 and CDR2: SGDLS, YYNGEE. The CDR3 bases are TGTGCCAGCAGCGCCGGGGCGCGACCTGATGAAAAACTGTTTTTT. The encoded protein is CASSAGARPDEKLFF.

The chain links TRBV28 to TRBJ1-4; 7 nucleotides match TRBD1. With V trimmed by 3 bases and J by 5 bases, 12 bases remained unmatched. The CDR3 extends over 17 amino acids. Germline loops: CDR1 MDHEN, CDR2 SYDVKM. CDR3 protein: CASSLLQGLGRNEKLFF. Written as DNA, the CDR3 is TGTGCCAGCAGTTTGCTACAGGGGTTGGGACGGAATGAAAAACTGTTTTTT. The entire variable domain, with the rest obtained from reference TRBV28 and TRBJ1-4, is as follows: DVKVTQSSRYLVKRTGEKVFLECVQDMDHENMFWYRQDPGLGLRLIYFSYDVKMKEKGDIPEGYSVSREKKERFSLILESASTNQTSMYLCASSLLQGLGRNEKLFFGSGTQLSVL.

J is TRBJ2-2 and V is TRBV7-9; D unclear. The CDR3 is 15 amino acids. The germline CDR1 and CDR2 sequences are SEHNR and FQNEAQ (reference sequence). Trimming left V 4 bases short and J 7 bases short, with 16 bases between. The CDR3 DNA is TGTGCCAGCAGCTCACTGACGACTTTACTCGGGGAGCTGTTTTTT. Translated, it gives CASSSLTTLLGELFF.

This rearrangement joins TRBV2 to TRBJ1-3; 9 nucleotides align to TRBD1. CDR1 SNHLY and CDR2 FYNNEI come from the germline V gene. The CDR3 is 15 amino acids. Trimming cost V 6 bases and J 8 bases; bases outside gene matches: 11. The CDR3 sequence: CASRPYRDRAYTIYF. CDR3 nucleotide sequence: TGTGCCAGCAGACCCTACCGGGACAGGGCGTACACCATATATTTT.

This chain connects TRBV27 to TRBJ2-7, with TRBD1 matching 8 bases. CDR1 is MNHEY and CDR2 is SMNVEV in the germline V gene (reference sequence). The CDR3 extends over 13 amino acids. The V gene end was trimmed by 10 bases and the J gene end by 0 bases; junction bases not matched to a gene: 5. The CDR3: CATRTGSSYEQYF. CDR3 nucleotides: TGTGCCACCAGGACAGGGAGCTCCTACGAGCAGTACTTC.

V and J are TRBV25-1 and TRBJ1-1; 10 positions match TRBD1. The germline V gene has CDR1 MGHDK and CDR2 SYGVNS. Trimming cost V 3 bases and J 10 bases; bases outside gene matches: 11. This CDR3 is built from 15 residues. The CDR3 reads CASSDTLTGGSLAFF. CDR3 DNA sequence: TGTGCCAGCAGTGATACATTGACAGGGGGCTCCTTAGCTTTCTTT.

The chain has TRBV5-4 and TRBJ2-7, with D maybe TRBD1 (5 bases). CDR3 length equals 13 residues. CDR1 is SGHNT and CDR2 is YYREEE in the germline V gene (reference sequence). The V end was cut by 1 base, the J end by 2 bases, with 7 bases between. The DNA of the CDR3 is TGTGCCAGCAGCTTGTCGGACACCTACGAGCAGTACTTC. This gives the protein CASSLSDTYEQYF.

This chain joins TRBV11-2 and TRBJ2-3, with no clear D. V lost 3 bases to trimming and J lost 8 bases, with 12 bases between them. Germline V gives CDR1 SGHAT, CDR2 FQNNGV. The length of the CDR3 is 13 residues. This chain's CDR3 is CASSLPVVATQYF. CDR3 in DNA: TGTGCCAGCAGCTTGCCCGTAGTTGCTACGCAGTATTTT. Supplemented by reference TRBV11-2 and TRBJ2-3, the full variable domain reads EAGVAQSPRYKIIEKRQSVAFWCNPISGHATLYWYQQILGQGPKLLIQFQNNGVVDDSQLPKDRFSAERLKGVDSTLKIQPAKLEDSAVYLCASSLPVVATQYFGPGTRLTVL.

The chain has TRBV6-5 and TRBJ1-3; tentative D call: TRBD1 (5 bases). Germline V gives CDR1 MNHEY, CDR2 SVGAGI. V lost 7 bases and J lost 2, with 9 bases in between. The CDR3 has 13 residues. The CDR3 DNA reads TGTGCCAGCAAAAGAGGGGCTGGAAACACCATATATTTT. This sequence encodes CASKRGAGNTIYF.

The chain carries TRBV2 and TRBJ1-1; 9 nucleotides match TRBD1. Germline trimming cut 3 bases from V and 6 bases from J; bases unmatched to any gene: 8. The CDR3 extends over 15 amino acids. From germline, CDR1 is SNHLY and CDR2 FYNNEI. The DNA for the CDR3 is TGTGCCAGCAGTGACGAGGACAGGGGTTTCGCTGAAGCTTTCTTT. It encodes CASSDEDRGFAEAFF.